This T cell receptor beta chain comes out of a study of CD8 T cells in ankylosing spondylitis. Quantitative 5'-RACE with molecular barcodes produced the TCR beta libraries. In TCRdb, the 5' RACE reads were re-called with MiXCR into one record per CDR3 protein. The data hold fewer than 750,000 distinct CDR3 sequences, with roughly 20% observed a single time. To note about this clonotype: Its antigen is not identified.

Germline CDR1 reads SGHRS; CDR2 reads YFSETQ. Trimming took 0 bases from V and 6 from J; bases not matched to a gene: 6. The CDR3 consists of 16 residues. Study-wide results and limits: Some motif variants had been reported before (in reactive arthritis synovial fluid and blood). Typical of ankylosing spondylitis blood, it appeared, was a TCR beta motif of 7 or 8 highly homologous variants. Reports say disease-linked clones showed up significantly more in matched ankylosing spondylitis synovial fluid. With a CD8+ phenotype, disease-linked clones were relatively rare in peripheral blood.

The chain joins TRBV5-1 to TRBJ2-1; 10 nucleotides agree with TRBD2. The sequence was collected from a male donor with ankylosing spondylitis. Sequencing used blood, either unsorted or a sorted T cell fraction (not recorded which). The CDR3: CASSLGASGSLNEQFF. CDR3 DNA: TGCGCCAGCAGCTTGGGGGCTAGCGGGAGTCTCAATGAGCAGTTCTTC.